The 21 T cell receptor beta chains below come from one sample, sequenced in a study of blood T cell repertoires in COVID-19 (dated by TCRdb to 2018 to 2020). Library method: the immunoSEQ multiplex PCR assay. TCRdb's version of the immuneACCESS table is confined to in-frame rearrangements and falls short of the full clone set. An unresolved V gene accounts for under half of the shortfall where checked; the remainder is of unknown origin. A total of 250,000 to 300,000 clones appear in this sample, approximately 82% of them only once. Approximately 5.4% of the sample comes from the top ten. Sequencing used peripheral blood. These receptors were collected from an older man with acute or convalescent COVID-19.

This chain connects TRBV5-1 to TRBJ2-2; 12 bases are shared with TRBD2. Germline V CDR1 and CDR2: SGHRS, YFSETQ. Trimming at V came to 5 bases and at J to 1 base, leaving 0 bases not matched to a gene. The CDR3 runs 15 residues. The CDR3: CASRLAGGNTGELFF. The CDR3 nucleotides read TGCGCCAGCAGACTAGCGGGGGGGAACACCGGGGAGCTGTTTTTT.

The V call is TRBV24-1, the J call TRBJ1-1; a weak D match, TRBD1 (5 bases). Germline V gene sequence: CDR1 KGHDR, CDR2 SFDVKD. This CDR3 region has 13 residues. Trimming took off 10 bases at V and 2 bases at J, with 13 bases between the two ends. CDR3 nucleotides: TGTGCCACGCGACAGAAACAAAACACTGAAGCTTTCTTT. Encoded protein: CATRQKQNTEAFF.

The CDR3 loop is CASSPGTGVNQPQHF. The CDR3, as DNA: TGTGCCAGCAGCCCCGGGACAGGGGTCAATCAGCCCCAGCATTTT. V gene TRBV7-9 combines with J gene TRBJ1-5; 10 bases agree with TRBD1. Trimming removed 5 bases from V and 3 bases from J; junction bases left unmatched: 4. This CDR3 has 15 amino acids. Germline V gene data show CDR1 as SEHNR and CDR2 as FQNEAQ (reference sequence).

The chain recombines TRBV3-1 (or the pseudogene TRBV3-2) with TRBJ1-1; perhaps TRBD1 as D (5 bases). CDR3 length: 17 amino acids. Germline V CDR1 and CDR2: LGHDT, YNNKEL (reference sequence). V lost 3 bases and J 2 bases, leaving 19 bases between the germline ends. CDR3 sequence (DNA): TGTGCCAGCAGCCACATACGGGTGGGGGGGACCAACACTGAAGCTTTCTTT. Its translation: CASSHIRVGGTNTEAFF.

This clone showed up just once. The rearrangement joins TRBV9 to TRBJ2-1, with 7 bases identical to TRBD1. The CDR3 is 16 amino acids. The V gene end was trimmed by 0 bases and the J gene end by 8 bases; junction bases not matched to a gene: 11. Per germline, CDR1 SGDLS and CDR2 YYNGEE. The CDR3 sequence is CASSVAGTAVVHEQFF. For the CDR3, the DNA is TGTGCCAGCAGCGTAGCTGGGACAGCGGTTGTGCATGAGCAGTTCTTC.

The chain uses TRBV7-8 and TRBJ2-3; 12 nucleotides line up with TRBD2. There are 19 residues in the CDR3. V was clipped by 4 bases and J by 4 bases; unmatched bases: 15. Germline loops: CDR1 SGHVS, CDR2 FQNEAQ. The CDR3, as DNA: TGTGCCAGCAGCTGGCCTCAGGGGCTAGCGGGGGGGCCCTCAGATACGCAGTATTTT. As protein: CASSWPQGLAGGPSDTQYF.

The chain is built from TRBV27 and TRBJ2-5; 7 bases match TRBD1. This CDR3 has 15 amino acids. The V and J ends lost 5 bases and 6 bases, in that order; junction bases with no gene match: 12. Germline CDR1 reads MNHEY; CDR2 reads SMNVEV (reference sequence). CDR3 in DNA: TGTGCCAGCAGTCCCGGCCGACAGGGTGGGAAGACCCAGTACTTC. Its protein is CASSPGRQGGKTQYF.

CDR3 protein: CAISGLAGVIDTQYF. CDR3 bases: TGTGCCATCAGTGGCCTAGCGGGAGTTATAGATACGCAGTATTTT. The genes are TRBV10-3 and TRBJ2-3; 10 nucleotides agree with TRBD2. CDR1 and CDR2 from the germline V gene are ENHRY and SYGVKD. CDR3 size: 15 residues. With 4 bases clipped from V and 5 bases from J, the junction kept 6 bases outside the gene matches.

The CDR3 is CASSPVDQGYYEQYF. The CDR3 DNA reads TGTGCCAGCTCACCAGTAGACCAGGGGTACTACGAGCAGTACTTC. V and J are TRBV18 and TRBJ2-7; possible D gene TRBD1, 6 bases. CDR3 size: 15 residues. Trimming stripped 2 bases from V and 3 bases from J, with 14 bases between. Germline CDR1 KGHSH, CDR2 LQKENI.

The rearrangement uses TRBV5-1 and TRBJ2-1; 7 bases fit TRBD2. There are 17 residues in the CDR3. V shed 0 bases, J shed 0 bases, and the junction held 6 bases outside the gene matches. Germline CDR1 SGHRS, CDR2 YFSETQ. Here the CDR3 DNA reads TGCGCCAGCAGCTTGGGATTCGGGGACTACTCCTACAATGAGCAGTTCTTC. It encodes CASSLGFGDYSYNEQFF.

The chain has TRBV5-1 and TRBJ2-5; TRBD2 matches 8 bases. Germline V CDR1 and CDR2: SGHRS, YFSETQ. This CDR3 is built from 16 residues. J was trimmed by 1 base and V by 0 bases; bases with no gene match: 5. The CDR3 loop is CASSLEVLAGQETQYF. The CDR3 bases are TGCGCCAGCAGCTTGGAGGTTCTAGCGGGCCAAGAGACCCAGTACTTC.

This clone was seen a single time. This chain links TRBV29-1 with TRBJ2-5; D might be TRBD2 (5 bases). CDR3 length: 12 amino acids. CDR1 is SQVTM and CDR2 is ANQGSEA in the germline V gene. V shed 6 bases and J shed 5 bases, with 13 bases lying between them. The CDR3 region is CSVRESVETQYF. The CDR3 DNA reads TGCAGCGTCCGGGAATCCGTGGAGACCCAGTACTTC.

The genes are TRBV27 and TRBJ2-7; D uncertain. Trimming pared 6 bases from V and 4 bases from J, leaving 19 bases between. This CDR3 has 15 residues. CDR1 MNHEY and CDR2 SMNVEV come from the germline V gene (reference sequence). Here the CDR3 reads CASRQMSGLSYEQYF. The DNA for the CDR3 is TGTGCCAGCAGACAAATGTCGGGTCTATCGTACGAGCAGTACTTC.

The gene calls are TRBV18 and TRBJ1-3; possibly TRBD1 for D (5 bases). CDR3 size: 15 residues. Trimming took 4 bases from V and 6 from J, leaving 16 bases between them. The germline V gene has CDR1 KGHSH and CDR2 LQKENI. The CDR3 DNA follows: TGTGCCAGCTCACTTATGGGGGGAATCGAAAACACCATATATTTT. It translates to CASSLMGGIENTIYF. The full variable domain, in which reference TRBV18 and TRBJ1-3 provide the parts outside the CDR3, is NAGVMQNPRHLVRRRGQEARLRCSPMKGHSHVYWYRQLPEEGLKFMVYLQKENIIDESGMPKERFSAEFPKEGPSILRIQQVVRGDSAAYFCASSLMGGIENTIYFGEGSWLTVV.

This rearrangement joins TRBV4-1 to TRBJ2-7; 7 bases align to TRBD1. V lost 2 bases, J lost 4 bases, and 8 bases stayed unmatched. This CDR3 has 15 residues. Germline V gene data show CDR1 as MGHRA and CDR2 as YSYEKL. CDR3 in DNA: TGCGCCAGCAGCCAATCGACAGGGATCTTATACGAGCAGTACTTC. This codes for CASSQSTGILYEQYF.

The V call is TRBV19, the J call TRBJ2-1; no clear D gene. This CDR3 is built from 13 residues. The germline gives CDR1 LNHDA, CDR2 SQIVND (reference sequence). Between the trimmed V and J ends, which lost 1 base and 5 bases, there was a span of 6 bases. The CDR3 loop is CASSIGSNNEQFF. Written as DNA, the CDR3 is TGTGCCAGTAGTATAGGTAGTAACAATGAGCAGTTCTTC.

The CDR3 spells CASSIPASGRGVEQFF. CDR3 DNA sequence: TGTGCCAGTAGTATCCCTGCTAGCGGGAGAGGAGTTGAGCAGTTCTTC. The J gene is TRBJ2-1, the V gene TRBV19, with 10 bases aligning to TRBD2. J lost 9 bases, V lost 3 bases, and 11 bases had no gene match. CDR1 is LNHDA and CDR2 is SQIVND in the germline V gene (reference sequence). The CDR3 sequence is 16 residues long.

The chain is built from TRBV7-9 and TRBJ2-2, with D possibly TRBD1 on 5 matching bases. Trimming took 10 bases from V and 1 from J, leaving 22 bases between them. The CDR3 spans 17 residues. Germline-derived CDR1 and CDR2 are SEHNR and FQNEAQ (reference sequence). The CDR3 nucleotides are TGTGCCACCCCCTGGCAGGGTAGGGAACTGAACACCGGGGAGCTGTTTTTT. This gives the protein CATPWQGRELNTGELFF.

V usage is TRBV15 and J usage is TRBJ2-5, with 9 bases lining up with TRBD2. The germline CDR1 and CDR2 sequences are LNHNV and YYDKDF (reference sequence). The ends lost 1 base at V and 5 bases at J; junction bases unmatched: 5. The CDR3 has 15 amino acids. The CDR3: CATSRGGGEGETQYF. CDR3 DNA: TGTGCCACCAGCAGAGGCGGGGGGGAGGGTGAGACCCAGTACTTC.

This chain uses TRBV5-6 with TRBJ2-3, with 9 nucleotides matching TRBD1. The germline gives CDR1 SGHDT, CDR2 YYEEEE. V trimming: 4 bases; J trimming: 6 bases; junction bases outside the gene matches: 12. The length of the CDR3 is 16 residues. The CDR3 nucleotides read TGTGCCAGCAGCCCAAATACAGGGGGCGCCTTTGATACGCAGTATTTT. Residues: CASSPNTGGAFDTQYF.

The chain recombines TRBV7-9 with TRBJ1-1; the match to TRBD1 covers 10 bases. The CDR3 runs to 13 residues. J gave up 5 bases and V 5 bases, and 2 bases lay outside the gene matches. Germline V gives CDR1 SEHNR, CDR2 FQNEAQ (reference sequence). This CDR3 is CASSEGQGTEAFF. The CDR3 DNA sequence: TGTGCCAGCAGCGAGGGACAGGGGACTGAAGCTTTCTTT.